Listed below are T cell receptor beta chains from one sample, sequenced in a study of blood T cell repertoires in COVID-19. The protocol was immunoSEQ multiplex PCR, while the TCRdb copy is restricted to in-frame clones and leaves out a portion. The sample includes about 400,000 clones, roughly 90% of them seen just once. The sample was peripheral blood. All receptors come from a woman aged 60 to 75 with COVID-19, enrolled during active disease. The CDR3 runs from the conserved cysteine through the conserved F or W. Fields, in order: clone size, V gene, D gene, J gene, CDR3 DNA, CDR3 protein. D genes are given only for firm matches. The size entry is marked missing in some rows and otherwise reads once, few, many or a size class.

.	TRBV4-1	TRBD1	TRBJ2-5	TGCGCCAGCAGCCAAGACGACAGGGGGCGAGAGACCCAGTACTTC	CASSQDDRGRETQYF
.	TRBV5-6	TRBD1	TRBJ2-5	TGTGCCAGCAGCTTGGCCGTCAGGGGGGAGACCCAGTACTTC	CASSLAVRGETQYF
.	TRBV11-2	TRBD1	TRBJ2-7	TGTGCCAGCAGGGACTTGGGCGGGACAGGGCAATACGAGCAGTACTTC	CASRDLGGTGQYEQYF
.	TRBV5-1	TRBD1	TRBJ1-1	TGCGCCAGCAGTGGACAGGGATTCAACACTGAAGCTTTCTTT	CASSGQGFNTEAFF
.	TRBV28	.	TRBJ1-6	TGTGCCAGCCATACGACGGAGGGACGAGATAATTCACCCCTCCACTTT	CASHTTEGRDNSPLHF
.	TRBV5-1	.	TRBJ2-1	TGCGCCAGCAGCCAGGCCGGGGTAGATGAGCAGTTCTTC	CASSQAGVDEQFF
.	TRBV4-2	TRBD1	TRBJ1-1	TGTGCCAGCAGCCAAGAACAGGGGGGCACTGAAGCTTTCTTT	CASSQEQGGTEAFF
.	TRBV5-1	TRBD1	TRBJ1-4	TGCGCCAGCAGCTTGGGGACAGGGCAGAGTGAAAAACTGTTTTTT	CASSLGTGQSEKLFF
.	TRBV5-4	TRBD2	TRBJ2-3	TGTGCCAGCAGCACTCTAGCGGGTTACGATACGCAGTATTTT	CASSTLAGYDTQYF
.	TRBV6-6	.	TRBJ1-1	TGTGCCAGCAGCCCGGGGGAGCTGGAAGCTTTCTTT	CASSPGELEAFF
few	TRBV3-1/TRBV3-2	.	TRBJ2-7	TGTGCCAGCAGCCAAGCAGGGTACGAGCAGTACTTC	CASSQAGYEQYF
.	TRBV18	TRBD1	TRBJ1-6	TGTGCCAGCTCACAGGACAGGACTACGACACCCCTCCACTTT	CASSQDRTTTPLHF
.	TRBV15	.	TRBJ2-7	TGTGCCACCAGCAGAGCTGGGCTGATAATCCACGAGCAGTACTTC	CATSRAGLIIHEQYF
few	TRBV10-3	.	TRBJ1-1	TGTGCCTCCCAAACTGCAGGGAACACTGAAGCTTTCTTT	CASQTAGNTEAFF
.	TRBV2	TRBD1	TRBJ1-5	TGTGCCAGCAGGACAGGGGAGGGTCAGCCCCAGCATTTT	CASRTGEGQPQHF
.	TRBV18	TRBD1	TRBJ2-1	TGTGCCAGCTCACCCGGGACAGGCGACTACAATGAGCAGTTCTTC	CASSPGTGDYNEQFF
.	TRBV3-1/TRBV3-2	TRBD1	TRBJ1-1	TGTGCCAGCAGCTTGCAGCACAGGGGGTACACTGAAGCTTTCTTT	CASSLQHRGYTEAFF
.	TRBV18	.	TRBJ2-7	TGTGCCAGCTCACCACCCTCGACAGGCCCCGGCTACGAGCAGTACTTC	CASSPPSTGPGYEQYF
.	TRBV6-5	.	TRBJ1-1	TGTGCCAGCAGCCCCGGGTGGACTGAAGCTTTCTTT	CASSPGWTEAFF
.	TRBV11-2	TRBD2	TRBJ2-3	TGTGCCAGCAGCTTAGTAGCGGGGGGTTACACAGATACGCAGTATTTT	CASSLVAGGYTDTQYF
.	TRBV4-1	TRBD2	TRBJ2-5	TGCGCCAGCAGCCAAGATGAGCGGGGGGGCGTAGAGACCCAGTACTTC	CASSQDERGGVETQYF
once	TRBV7-6	.	TRBJ1-2	TGTGCCAGCAGTCCAATGAGGGATACAGTCCCTAACTATGGCTACACCTTC	CASSPMRDTVPNYGYTF
.	TRBV4-2	TRBD1	TRBJ1-5	TGTGCCAGCAGCCAAGAATCAGGGGGGACGAAGCATTTT	CASSQESGGTKHF
.	TRBV12-3/TRBV12-4	.	TRBJ1-2	TGTGCCAGCAGTTTGGAGCGGGTCTATGGCTACACCTTC	CASSLERVYGYTF